Sequencing of this T cell receptor beta chain was carried out in a study of cytomegalovirus exposure and HLA in healthy donors (dated by TCRdb to the late 2010s). Some background on the complete study: An earlier analysis of roughly 570 of the donors reported over 250 Gb of sequence data and 117 million unique TCR beta sequences obtained from 150 million to 200 million T cells. Around 300 gigabases of sequencing data and roughly 90 million unique TCR sequences were included in an early release covering roughly 600 HLA-typed donors. The genetic ancestry cluster associated with self-reported Caucasian donors included about four fifths of the 300 to 400 genotyped donors. The aim of the study was to test whether cataloging public T cell receptors could identify signatures of past pathogen exposure. The study used immunosequencing to profile the T cell repertoires of 666 subjects and linked those repertoires to cytomegalovirus serostatus. Along with the roughly 670-subject first cohort, a separate validation cohort of around 120 different subjects was used. To predict cytomegalovirus infection status, the study combined high-throughput TCR immunosequencing, statistical association of individual TCRs with disease status, and machine learning. A later analysis re-examined previously published TCR beta repertoires from about 700 donors and added high-resolution HLA genotyping to investigate patterns of TCR occurrence. The later analysis used no new phenotypic data to find candidate immune exposures, relying instead on TCR beta sequences and their occurrence across donors. An earlier analysis of roughly 580 of the donors used high-throughput TCR beta sequencing to judge whether each TCR beta V gene segment behaved as functional or pseudogenic. Alongside the repertoire data, information on donor age, sex, ethnicity and CMV serostatus was compiled. Genome-wide SNP genotypes for about 60% of the roughly 670 donors were used in a later genetic analysis, which treated that subset as a discovery cohort. All discovery cohort repertoires had been generated on a single sequencing platform. Both class I and class II loci were covered by HLA typing, at four-digit resolution. The number of typed donors differed by locus: about 620-630 for A, B, C, DRB1 and DQB1; approximately 540 for DQA1; around 580 for DPA1; and 450 to 480 for DPB1. About five DR-DQ haplotypes were handled as single units for association and clustering because linkage in the cohort was strong. Among almost 400 genotyped donors of the cohort, an average of roughly 240,000 unique TCR beta nucleotide sequences were sequenced per donor, around 18% of them non-productive.

Findings and caveats that apply to the study as a whole: The authors suggested that the approach could potentially be extended to other disease states and immunological phenotypes. In this cohort, only TCR beta chains were sequenced, and detectable features were limited by the absence of alpha or paired-chain data. An earlier analysis of several hundred of the donors showed that most TCR beta V segments appeared in productive rearrangements either about 90% or about 30% of the time, which broadly matched IMGT annotations. Correlated functional status among segregating V segments might reflect linkage disequilibrium, but an unknown experimental factor could not be ruled out. Compared with the roughly 600-donor mean, donors in an Asian-associated ancestry cluster had fewer N-insertions in productive TCRs, according to a later genetic analysis. In a later analysis, TCR association rates were found to vary across HLA loci, with the most associated TCRs seen for DRB1 alleles and the fewest for HLA-C alleles. A group of highly shared sequence variants was considered likely to be a technical artifact of the sequencing pipeline. Immune exposure information for the cohort was limited to CMV serostatus. In both the original and validation cohorts, the classifier was reported to diagnose cytomegalovirus status with high specificity and sensitivity. According to a later analysis, most CMV-associated TCR beta chains appeared to be HLA-restricted, and the HLA associations seemed to be driven largely by CMV exposure. In vitro tests confirmed that a few of the cytomegalovirus-associated TCR beta chains recognize cytomegalovirus antigens. Most TCR sequences were seen in very few donors, while some public TCRs were found in many individuals. Sequencing depth was assumed to be roughly uniform across donors in the presence/absence analyses, though that assumption may not hold. The study listed 150 to 200 TCR beta chains as associated with cytomegalovirus. At a false discovery rate of 0.05, a later analysis linked some 18,000 TCR beta sequences to specific HLA alleles. When HLA alleles, especially DR and DQ, strongly co-occurred, attributing TCR associations to individual alleles was difficult. A further reported finding was that TCR beta sequences accurately predicted the HLA-A and HLA-B alleles for most subjects in the first cohort. Because HLA typing was unavailable for some donors at each locus, only the typed subset was used in association tests. A later genetic analysis associated a missense DCLRE1C variant with V-gene and J-gene trimming of TCR beta chains, and an independent cohort replicated the association. Because counts were too low, about 15 rarely observed V segments, including chromosome 9 orphons, were left out of the earlier analysis of several hundred of the donors. The 87-base-pair reads could not distinguish some IMGT-functional V segments, including TRBV6-2 and TRBV6-3, so those segments were excluded. Several of the top co-occurrence clusters appeared to be linked to parvovirus B19, influenza, CMV and Epstein-Barr virus, according to a later analysis. In a later analysis, HLA-associated TCR beta chains showed more clonal expansion and lower generation probabilities than non-associated chains that were equally common.

As encoded in the germline V gene, CDR1 is MDHEN while CDR2 is SYDVKM. V is cut by 6 bases and J by 5 bases, and the space between the germline ends is 18 bases. From the cysteine through the phenylalanine, the CDR3 covers 15 amino acids. Only the CDR3 DNA stays, 45 bases, in frame from base 1. The cohort was made up of approximately 670 healthy bone marrow donors. Cohort members were all nominally healthy when sampled, although unrecorded immune exposures were likely present. The donor tested CMV seropositive and was one of the 289 seropositive cohort members. Each donor provided a peripheral blood sample, and peripheral blood mononuclear cells were used for TCR beta sequencing. Genomic DNA extraction from the blood cell samples was performed with the Qiagen DNeasy Blood Extraction Kit. Comment on this clone: Its antigen is still unknown. Within one base of it there is no much larger clone, and no base qualities were kept.

Libraries came from the immunoSEQ multiplex PCR assay. A mixture of 60 forward primers for TCR Vbeta segments and 13 reverse primers for TCR Jbeta segments was used in the multiplex PCR. The CDR3 region of rearranged TCR beta genes was amplified from genomic DNA by a multiplex PCR assay. Amplified TCR beta libraries were sequenced as 87-base-pair reads on the Illumina HiSeq System. On the study's bioinformatics: A later analysis tallied some 79 million unique TCR beta chains across the 700 or so repertoires, and about 12 million of those chains were shared by two or more donors. Raw reads were error-corrected and collapsed into unique sequences by a nearest-neighbor algorithm in which closely related sequences were merged to remove PCR and sequencing errors. V, D and J gene segments were assigned by aligning CDR3 sequences to IMGT reference sequences. For a sequence to be retained, at least a six-nucleotide match to both a V gene segment and a J gene segment was required. Rearrangements were called productive when the CDR3 lacked stop codons and stayed in frame with V and J; all others were non-productive. Following IMGT convention, CDR3 was defined as the stretch from the second conserved V-encoded cysteine to the conserved J-encoded phenylalanine. The earlier analysis of roughly 590 of the donors excluded any sequence lacking an unambiguous match to a single V gene segment. An earlier analysis of a few hundred of the donors called V segments functional above 56.7% productive rearrangements and segregating when the between-donor standard deviation exceeded 5%. A statistical classification framework was developed to diagnose cytomegalovirus status using the catalog of TCR beta chain sequences. V and J gene assignment, in a later analysis, came from comparing TCR nucleotide sequences with IMGT/GENE-DB human TR gene sequences. Using the TCRdist pipeline, a later analysis assigned CDR3 sequences along with most-parsimonious VDJ recombination scenarios. In a later analysis, each TCR beta chain was defined by its CDR3 amino acid sequence together with its V-gene family, and reads lacking a unique V-gene family were excluded. A later analysis removed several hundred highly shared, low-generation-probability nucleotide sequences to deal with suspected cross-contamination and a sequencing artifact. In a later analysis, a clonal expansion index for each public chain was calculated from normalized within-repertoire ranks of inferred template counts. In a later analysis, generation probabilities were computed with a VDJ recombination model fitted to out-of-frame rearrangements, and the resulting probabilities were checked against IGoR. In a later analysis, hypergeometric tests were used to score TCR-TCR, TCR-HLA and TCR-CMV co-occurrence, with a repertoire-size bias correction applied to TCR pairs. In a later analysis, false discovery rates were estimated by permuting HLA or CMV assignments 20 times. In a later analysis, co-occurring TCRs were grouped with DBSCAN, and TCRdist sequence similarity was added when clustering was performed within HLA-allele-positive subsets. Repertoires with fewer than 30,000 or more than 120,000 public chains, plus five repertoires with anomalous nucleotide sharing, were excluded from co-occurrence clustering. TCRdb provides this immuneACCESS table in a form limited to in-frame rearrangements. Some clones are lacking; in checked studies, under half of them reflect an unresolved V gene, and why the rest are absent is not known. V and J calls and clone size come straight from that table; D and trimming were deduced from the DNA. The sample table contains roughly 140,000 clones; only one count was recorded for roughly 78% of them. About 3% of the sample is held by the ten biggest clonotypes.

The source material was PBMCs. This clonotype originated in a man aged 35-49 years in good health and CMV-seropositive. Rearrangement joined TRBV28 to TRBJ2-3; a tentative D match to TRBD2 spans 5 bases. CDR3 region: CASRGDGLEVDTQYF. DNA sequence: TGTGCCAGCAGGGGAGATGGGTTGGAGGTAGATACGCAGTATTTT. Supplemented by the reference TRBV28 and TRBJ2-3 proteins around the CDR3, the complete variable domain is DVKVTQSSRYLVKRTGEKVFLECVQDMDHENMFWYRQDPGLGLRLIYFSYDVKMKEKGDIPEGYSVSREKKERFSLILESASTNQTSMYLCASRGDGLEVDTQYFGPGTRLTVL.